This T cell receptor beta chain originates from a study of blood T cell repertoires in COVID-19. Turning to the study itself: Sites in the United States, Italy and Spain provided acute and convalescent COVID-19 samples.

Profiling relied on immunoSEQ multiplex PCR, and the TCRdb table lists in-frame clones only, not all of them. The profile shows tens of thousands of clones, more than 75% of them singletons. J gave up 8 bases and V 4 bases, and 7 bases lay outside the gene matches. CDR3 length equals 13 residues. Germline-derived CDR1 and CDR2 are SGHTA and FQGNSA. This sequence joins TRBV7-2 and TRBJ1-2, with 7 bases that match TRBD1. The sequenced sample was peripheral blood. The receptor's source is a human donor in a cohort sampled during active COVID-19. Written as DNA, the CDR3 is TGTGCCAGCAGCTGGGACAGAGACAGAGGCTACACCTTC. Translation gives CASSWDRDRGYTF.